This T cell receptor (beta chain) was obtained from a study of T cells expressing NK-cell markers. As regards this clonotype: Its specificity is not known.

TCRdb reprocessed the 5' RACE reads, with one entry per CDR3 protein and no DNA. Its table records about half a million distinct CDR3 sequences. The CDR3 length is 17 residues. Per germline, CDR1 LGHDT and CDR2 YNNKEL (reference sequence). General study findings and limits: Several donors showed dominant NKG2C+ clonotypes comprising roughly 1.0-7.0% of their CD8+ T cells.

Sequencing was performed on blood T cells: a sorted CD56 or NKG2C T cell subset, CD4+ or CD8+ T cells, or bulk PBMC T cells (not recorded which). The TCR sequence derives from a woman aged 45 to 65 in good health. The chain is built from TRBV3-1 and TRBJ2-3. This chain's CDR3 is CASSQAVGLAGTDTQYF.